This is a list of T cell receptor beta chains from one sample in a study of T-cell memory formation after mild COVID-19. From the 5' RACE reads, TCRdb called clonotypes with MiXCR, one entry per CDR3 protein. The top ten hold roughly 4% of the sample, which has over 150,000 distinct CDR3 sequences, about 18% seen once. Sequencing was done on a sample of PBMCs or a T cell subset sorted from them (not recorded which). The source is a man aged 18 to 30 who had mild COVID-19 (a few samples of this study predate the infection). Cell type and time point are not known. The CDR3 runs from the conserved cysteine through the conserved F or W. D genes are given only for firm matches. Expanded clones are given a class, and other clones once, few, many or no size at all.

V,size,J,D,DNA,CDR3
TRBV9,.,TRBJ2-5,.,TGTGCCAGCAGCGTAGGGGGGACTCAAGAGACCCAGTACTTC,CASSVGGTQETQYF
TRBV7-3,.,TRBJ2-1,TRBD2,TGTGCCAGCAGCAAGCGGGGGGGGACGAATGAGCAGTTCTTC,CASSKRGGTNEQFF
TRBV7-2,few,TRBJ1-1,.,TGTGCCAGCAGCTTCCCTCCGGGACAACGGGTGAACACTGAAGCTTTCTTT,CASSFPPGQRVNTEAFF
TRBV11-2,.,TRBJ2-1,TRBD1,TGTGCCAGCAGCTTAGACTGGACAGGGGCCTACAATGAGCAGTTCTTC,CASSLDWTGAYNEQFF
TRBV6-1,.,TRBJ2-5,TRBD1,TGTGCCAGCAGGGCCGGGACAGTCAAAGAGACCCAGTACTTC,CASRAGTVKETQYF
TRBV11-1,.,TRBJ2-2,.,TGTGCCAGCGCCCAGCCGAACACCGGGGAGCTGTTTTTT,CASAQPNTGELFF
TRBV7-2,.,TRBJ2-5,TRBD1,TGTGCCAGCAGCGTCCGGGACAGGGGGCAAGAGACCCAGTACTTC,CASSVRDRGQETQYF
TRBV11-2,few,TRBJ2-3,TRBD2,TGTGCCAGCAGCAGACGAGGCGGGGGGGCCGTGGATACGCAGTATTTT,CASSRRGGGAVDTQYF
TRBV5-1,.,TRBJ1-1,.,TGCGCCAGCAGCTTGATGCAGGGCGAGGTGGAAGCTTTCTTT,CASSLMQGEVEAFF
TRBV5-1,.,TRBJ1-2,.,TGCGCCAGCAGCGGGGGACTCAATGGCTACACCTTC,CASSGGLNGYTF
TRBV7-2,.,TRBJ1-5,.,TGTGCCAGCAGCTTAGTAGCAGGGTCTAATCAGCCCCAGCATTTT,CASSLVAGSNQPQHF
TRBV5-4,.,TRBJ2-1,.,TGTGCCAGCAGTCAGGGCGGGTACAATGAGCAGTTCTTC,CASSQGGYNEQFF
TRBV6-5,many,TRBJ2-3,.,TGTGCCAGCAGAGGGACTAGCACAGATACGCAGTATTTT,CASRGTSTDTQYF
TRBV9,.,TRBJ2-5,.,TGTGCCAGCAGCGTCGGAGGCGACGTGTACCAAGAGACCCAGTACTTC,CASSVGGDVYQETQYF
TRBV9,few,TRBJ1-5,TRBD1,TGTGCCAGCAGCGTAGGGTGGAGGACAGGGGATGTTTCGGATCAGCCCCAGCATTTT,CASSVGWRTGDVSDQPQHF
TRBV5-1,few,TRBJ2-1,TRBD2,TGCGCCAGTCGGACTAGCGGGGGCCATGAGCAGTTCTTC,CASRTSGGHEQFF
TRBV5-1,few,TRBJ2-2,.,TGCGCCAGCAGCTTGGGAGCAGGGAACACCGGGGAGCTGTTTTTT,CASSLGAGNTGELFF
TRBV4-1,many,TRBJ2-5,.,TGCGCCAGCAGCGCGACAGTGATCCAAGAGACCCAGTACTTC,CASSATVIQETQYF
TRBV12-3/TRBV12-4,few,TRBJ1-6,.,TGTGCCAGCAGTTTGGATAGTAGTACACCCCTCCACTTT,CASSLDSSTPLHF
TRBV7-3,.,TRBJ2-1,TRBD2,TGTGCCAGCAGCTCGACTAGCGGGTACAATGAGCAGTTCTTC,CASSSTSGYNEQFF
TRBV5-3,.,TRBJ2-2,.,TGTGCCAGAAGCTTGGCGGGTGACACCGGGGAGCTGTTTTTT,CARSLAGDTGELFF
TRBV23-1,.,TRBJ1-1,TRBD1,TGCGCCAGCAGTCATCCCCGGGACAGGGGTGGGAACACTGAAGCTTTCTTT,CASSHPRDRGGNTEAFF
TRBV11-3,.,TRBJ2-1,.,TGTGCCAGCAGCTTAGATGCTGAAAATGAGCAGTTCTTC,CASSLDAENEQFF
TRBV7-9,few,TRBJ2-3,.,TGTGCCAGCAGCTTGAGGTGGGCAGATACGCAGTATTTT,CASSLRWADTQYF
TRBV27,few,TRBJ1-1,.,TGTGCCAGCAGTTTGCGGCGGGAGAACACTGAAGCTTTCTTT,CASSLRRENTEAFF
TRBV6-5,.,TRBJ1-6,.,TGTGCCAGCAGTTACTCGAGGATGAAGGAGAGCTCCTATAATTCACCCCTCCACTTT,CASSYSRMKESSYNSPLHF
TRBV7-9,many,TRBJ1-2,TRBD1,TGTGCCAGCAGTTCGACAGGGGACGGAGGCTACACCTTC,CASSSTGDGGYTF
TRBV6-4,few,TRBJ2-3,TRBD2,TGTGCCAGCAGTGACTCTGGGGCTAGCGGATATACGCAGTATTTT,CASSDSGASGYTQYF
TRBV5-1,medium-sized,TRBJ2-5,.,TGCGCCAGCAGCTTGGCTGGGGGCGATTCAGGCGAGACCCAGTACTTC,CASSLAGGDSGETQYF
TRBV7-2,once,TRBJ2-1,.,TGTGCCAGCAGCGGACTACTGTCTTGGAATGAGCAGTTCTTC,CASSGLLSWNEQFF
TRBV18,few,TRBJ1-2,TRBD1,TGTGCCAGCTCACCCCGGACAGGGGTCAACTATGGCTACACCTTC,CASSPRTGVNYGYTF
TRBV4-3,few,TRBJ1-2,.,TGCGCCAGCAGCCTTGAGACAGTCGGCTATGGCTACACCTTC,CASSLETVGYGYTF